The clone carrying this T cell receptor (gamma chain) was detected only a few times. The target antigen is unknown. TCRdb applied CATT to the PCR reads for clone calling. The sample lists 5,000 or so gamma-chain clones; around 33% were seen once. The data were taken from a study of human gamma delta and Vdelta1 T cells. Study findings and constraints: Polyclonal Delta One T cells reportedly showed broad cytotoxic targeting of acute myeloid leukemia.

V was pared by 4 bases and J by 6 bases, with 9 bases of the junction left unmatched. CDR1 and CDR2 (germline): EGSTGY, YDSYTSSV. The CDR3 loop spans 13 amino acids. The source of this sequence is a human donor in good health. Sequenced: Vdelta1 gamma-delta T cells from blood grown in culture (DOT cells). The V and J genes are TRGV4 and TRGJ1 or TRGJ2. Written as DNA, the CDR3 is TGTGCCACCTGGGACGGCTTGAGTTATAAGAAACTCTTT. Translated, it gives CATWDGLSYKKLF.